One sample yielded the 24 T cell receptor beta chains listed below, sequenced in a study of T-cell memory formation after mild COVID-19. A single record per CDR3 protein comes from TCRdb applying MiXCR to the 5' RACE reads. The sample gives about 180,000 distinct CDR3 sequences, approximately 17% of which show up once; 3% to 4% is in the top ten. The sample comprised PBMCs or a T cell subset sorted from them (not recorded which). These receptors came from a man between 18 and 29 years old who had mild COVID-19 (a few samples of this study predate the infection). Cell type and time point are not known.

V is TRBV5-1 and J is TRBJ1-2; 12 nucleotides line up with TRBD1. The V segment lost 4 bases and the J segment 0 bases; nucleotides outside the gene matches: 16. CDR3 length: 20 residues. Germline V gene sequence: CDR1 SGHRS, CDR2 YFSETQ. CDR3 sequence (DNA): TGCGCCAGCAGCGATACATACCCCGGGACAGGGGGCGCCCCTAACTATGGCTACACCTTC. This codes for CASSDTYPGTGGAPNYGYTF.

The sample holds a few counts of this clonotype. The J gene is TRBJ2-1, the V gene TRBV20-1, with D possibly TRBD2 on 5 matching bases. This CDR3 is built from 15 residues. Looked up from germline, CDR1 is DFQATT and CDR2 is SNEGSKA (reference sequence). The germline V and J ends were trimmed by 0 bases and 1 base, with 10 bases remaining between them. This CDR3 reads CSARDGKLSYNEQFF. CDR3 bases: TGCAGTGCTAGAGACGGGAAGTTGTCCTACAATGAGCAGTTCTTC.

This clonotype turned up a few times. The rearrangement links TRBV7-9 to TRBJ1-5, with D unresolved. The CDR3 has 15 amino acids. Trimming stripped 1 base from V and 1 base from J, with 8 bases between. Germline CDR1 and CDR2: SEHNR and FQNEAQ (reference sequence). CDR3 sequence (DNA): TGTGCCAGCAGCTTAGACGGATTCAGCAATCAGCCCCAGCATTTT. Protein: CASSLDGFSNQPQHF.

The rearrangement links TRBV28 to TRBJ2-5; the D gene could be TRBD1 or TRBD2 (5 bases each). Germline V gives CDR1 MDHEN, CDR2 SYDVKM. This CDR3 spans 15 amino acids. The V gene lost 3 bases and the J gene lost 6 bases, with 17 bases spanning the gap. CDR3 DNA sequence: TGTGCCAGCAGTTTTGATGGGGGACCTAGGAAGACCCAGTACTTC. Translation: CASSFDGGPRKTQYF.

This clonotype was seen many times. This sequence joins TRBV5-1 and TRBJ2-7; TRBD1 matches at 9 bases. CDR3 length: 13 residues. V lost 3 bases to trimming and J lost 5 bases; unmatched junction nucleotides: 3. Germline CDR1 is SGHRS and CDR2 is YFSETQ. This CDR3 reads CASSWDRVNEQYV. DNA of the CDR3: TGCGCCAGCAGCTGGGACAGGGTCAACGAGCAGTACGTC.

This clonotype was counted between two and nine times. The chain employs TRBV7-8 and TRBJ1-2, with D tentatively TRBD1 (6 bases). This CDR3 contains 13 residues. Trimming took off 4 bases at V and 5 bases at J, with 11 bases between the two ends. Germline-derived CDR1 and CDR2 are SGHVS and FQNEAQ. CDR3 sequence (DNA): TGTGCCAGCAGCTGGGGGCCGCTATATGGCTACACCTTC. It codes for CASSWGPLYGYTF.

V is TRBV11-2 and J is TRBJ2-5; the D is unclear. V gave up 6 bases and J gave up 5 bases, with 13 bases separating them. The CDR3 has 13 residues. The germline V gene encodes CDR1 SGHAT and CDR2 FQNNGV. The CDR3 DNA follows: TGTGCCAGCAGGCCTGCCGGGTGGGAGACCCAGTACTTC. Translating gives CASRPAGWETQYF.

The V and J genes are TRBV5-1 and TRBJ1-1; the match to TRBD1 covers 7 bases. This CDR3 spans 14 amino acids. Germline values: CDR1 SGHRS, CDR2 YFSETQ. The junction had 4 bases not matched to a gene; V was cut back by 4 bases and J by 1 base. CDR3 loop: CASSRGTENTEAFF. As DNA, the CDR3 is TGCGCCAGCAGCCGAGGGACAGAGAACACTGAAGCTTTCTTT.

The chain joins TRBV7-2 to TRBJ1-6; D is uncertain. Trimming removed 5 bases from V and 10 bases from J, with 9 bases in between. The germline V gene has CDR1 SGHTA and CDR2 FQGNSA. The CDR3 length is 12 residues. The CDR3 loop is CASSPTGSPLHF. The CDR3 region has the DNA TGTGCCAGCAGCCCCACGGGGTCACCCCTCCACTTT.

This chain links TRBV9 with TRBJ2-5; TRBD2 matches 9 bases. There are 13 residues in the CDR3. Per germline, CDR1 SGDLS and CDR2 YYNGEE. The ends lost 3 bases at V and 5 bases at J; junction bases unmatched: 2. The CDR3 DNA reads as TGTGCCAGCAGCGGACTAGCGGCGGAGACCCAGTACTTC. It codes for CASSGLAAETQYF.

This chain connects TRBV10-3 to TRBJ1-3, with D hard to call. Germline V gives CDR1 ENHRY, CDR2 SYGVKD. The CDR3 totals 17 residues. V dropped 2 bases and J dropped 0 bases, with 14 bases sitting between them. The DNA of the CDR3 is TGTGCCATCAGTGAGGTTGGCAGACGCCTCTCTGGAAACACCATATATTTT. This sequence encodes CAISEVGRRLSGNTIYF.

The V gene is TRBV19, the J gene TRBJ2-4, with TRBD1 matching 8 bases. V was pared by 5 bases and J by 8 bases, with 14 bases of the junction left unmatched. Looked up from germline, CDR1 is LNHDA and CDR2 is SQIVND (reference sequence). CDR3 size: 16 residues. CDR3 loop: CASSLRSRGPSDIQYF. The CDR3 nucleotides read TGTGCCAGTAGTCTACGTAGCAGGGGGCCAAGTGACATTCAGTACTTC.

The chain combines TRBV24-1 with TRBJ2-5; D is unclear. V lost 2 bases to trimming and J lost 6 bases, with 12 bases between them. Germline loops: CDR1 KGHDR, CDR2 SFDVKD. This CDR3 has 14 amino acids. The CDR3 DNA sequence: TGTGCCACCAGTGATTACCGGTTACCAAAGACCCAGTACTTC. This translates into CATSDYRLPKTQYF.

The chain uses TRBV9 and TRBJ2-2, with 8 bases lining up with TRBD1. The junction had 5 bases not matched to a gene; V was cut back by 4 bases and J by 6 bases. Germline CDR1 SGDLS, CDR2 YYNGEE. The CDR3 sequence is 14 residues long. CDR3 in amino acids: CASSSRQGSGELFF. Written as DNA, the CDR3 is TGTGCCAGCAGCTCGCGACAGGGGTCCGGGGAGCTGTTTTTT.

The J gene is TRBJ2-3, the V gene TRBV5-1; unclear D gene. The CDR3 covers 15 residues. V dropped 5 bases and J dropped 0 bases, with 13 bases sitting between them. Germline V gene lookup returns CDR1 SGHRS and CDR2 YFSETQ. The CDR3 sequence is CASRSALTSTDTQYF. CDR3 sequence (DNA): TGCGCCAGCAGATCAGCTCTTACTAGCACAGATACGCAGTATTTT.

This chain joins TRBV4-2 and TRBJ2-1; no firm D call. Trimming pared 3 bases from V and 4 bases from J, leaving 10 bases between. CDR1 is LGHNA and CDR2 is YNFKEQ in the germline V gene. This CDR3 has 14 residues. The CDR3 nucleotides are TGTGCCAGCAGCCAGCCAAACATGTACAATGAGCAGTTCTTC. Translated: CASSQPNMYNEQFF.

In this sample, this clonotype turned up a few times. The chain is built from TRBV20-1 and TRBJ2-1; no definite D call. The ends were cut back, 3 bases at V and 8 bases at J, with 11 bases in the middle. The V gene's germline CDR1 is DFQATT and CDR2 SNEGSKA (reference sequence). The length of the CDR3 is 12 residues. Here the CDR3 reads CSAREGSDEQFF. The DNA for the CDR3 is TGCAGTGCTAGGGAAGGGTCGGATGAGCAGTTCTTC.

Only a few counts were recorded for this clonotype. This chain joins TRBV6-2 or TRBV6-3 and TRBJ2-7, with D unresolved. CDR1 and CDR2 from the germline V gene are MNHEY and SVGEGT. V was clipped by 4 bases and J by 0 bases, with 10 bases between them. This CDR3 has 14 residues. The CDR3, as DNA: TGTGCCAGCAGTTTACAGAGAGGCTCCTACGAGCAGTACGTC. Translated, it gives CASSLQRGSYEQYV.

The chain combines TRBV29-1 with TRBJ2-7, with 11 bases aligning to TRBD2. Germline CDR1 SQVTM, CDR2 ANQGSEA. The CDR3 runs to 15 residues. V was pared by 3 bases and J by 7 bases, with 11 bases of the junction left unmatched. The CDR3 loop is CSVEGTSGGPWEQYF. The CDR3 DNA reads TGCAGCGTTGAGGGTACTAGCGGGGGCCCCTGGGAGCAGTACTTC.

The rearrangement links TRBV4-2 to TRBJ2-3, with a weak D call TRBD2 (6 bases). V dropped 0 bases and J dropped 5 bases, with 18 bases sitting between them. Germline loops: CDR1 LGHNA, CDR2 YNFKEQ. The CDR3 contains 17 residues. CDR3 amino acids: CASSQDLAPNLGDTQYF. For the CDR3, the DNA is TGTGCCAGCAGCCAAGATCTAGCGCCAAACCTGGGAGATACGCAGTATTTT.

The chain employs TRBV6-5 and TRBJ2-7; maybe TRBD2 (5 bases). Germline V gene data show CDR1 as MNHEY and CDR2 as SVGAGI. This CDR3 spans 15 amino acids. The ends were cut back, 2 bases at V and 2 bases at J, with 13 bases in the middle. CDR3 in DNA: TGTGCCAGCAGTTACAAGGGCCACGGGGCCTACGAGCAGTACTTC. The encoded protein is CASSYKGHGAYEQYF.

The V and J genes are TRBV7-9 and TRBJ2-7, with 8 bases identical to TRBD1. The germline gives CDR1 SEHNR, CDR2 FQNEAQ (reference sequence). The ends lost 1 base at V and 3 bases at J; junction bases unmatched: 8. This CDR3 has 16 amino acids. The CDR3 reads CASSLEGQERCYEQYV. DNA of the CDR3: TGTGCCAGCAGCTTAGAGGGACAGGAGAGGTGCTACGAGCAGTACGTC.

This clonotype has a count of ten or more. This chain joins TRBV7-2 and TRBJ2-5; 10 bases agree with TRBD2. The CDR3 spans 16 residues. Germline values: CDR1 SGHTA, CDR2 FQGNSA. V lost 0 bases and J lost 1; bases outside the gene matches: 2. The CDR3 protein is CASSLASGGAQETQYF. Here the CDR3 DNA reads TGTGCCAGCAGCTTAGCAAGCGGGGGGGCCCAAGAGACCCAGTACTTC.

In this sample, this clonotype turned up a few times. The chain has TRBV6-5 and TRBJ1-1; D might be TRBD1 (5 bases). The CDR3 consists of 15 residues. CDR1 MNHEY and CDR2 SVGAGI come from the germline V gene. Deletions cut 10 bases from V and 0 bases from J, with 18 bases between. CDR3: CATHEQDRLNTEAFF. The CDR3 DNA reads TGTGCCACACACGAACAGGACCGTTTGAACACTGAAGCTTTCTTT.